This passage covers 14 T cell receptor beta chains from one sample sequenced in a study of post-analysis software for immune sequencing data. Their target antigens are unknown. Broader study findings: Five or six TRBV segments were significantly more frequent in patients than in controls. TRBV5-6, TRBV5-1 and TRBV20-1 were among these segments.

cDNA libraries for TCR beta contained unique molecular identifiers. TCRdb redid the calling of the PCR reads with MiXCR, one entry per CDR3 protein. Of some 890,000 distinct CDR3 sequences in the sample, around 50% are singletons; the top ten hold under 6%. The sequencing input was blood. The receptors come from a girl aged 5 to 17 with multiple sclerosis.

The chain employs TRBV10-3 and TRBJ2-1; 11 bases fit TRBD2. This CDR3 contains 14 residues. Trimming cost V 6 bases and J 5 bases; bases outside gene matches: 3. CDR1 ENHRY and CDR2 SYGVKD come from the germline V gene. CDR3 sequence: CAIRATSGNNEQFF. CDR3 sequence (DNA): TGTGCCATCAGGGCGACTAGCGGGAACAATGAGCAGTTCTTC.

There are a few counts of this clonotype. The chain employs TRBV20-1 and TRBJ2-5; 9 nucleotides line up with TRBD1. The DNA end is more similar to TRBJ2-7, so the J call may be wrong. The CDR3 totals 15 residues. Per the germline V gene, CDR1 is DFQATT and CDR2 is SNEGSKA (reference sequence). CDR3 in amino acids: CSARDMGQGAHEQYF. CDR3 coding DNA: TGCAGTGCTAGAGATATGGGACAGGGAGCCCACGAGCAGTACTTC.

On this clonotype: The junction shows a germline mismatch at one end, possibly a read error. The rearrangement links TRBV5-6 to TRBJ1-1, with unresolved D. Germline V gene sequence: CDR1 SGHDT, CDR2 YYEEEE. CDR3 size: 16 residues. As DNA, the CDR3 is TGTGCCTGCAGCTTAGGAGGGCCCACCTTGAACACTGAAGCTTTCTTT. Protein product: CACSLGGPTLNTEAFF.

The chain employs TRBV14 and TRBJ1-2; a weak D match, TRBD1 (5 bases). The V gene's germline CDR1 is SGHDN and CDR2 FVKESK. V was clipped by 1 base and J by 5 bases, with 11 bases between them. The CDR3 consists of 14 residues. This CDR3 is CASSQVGSGYGYTF. The CDR3 bases are TGTGCCAGCAGCCAAGTTGGGTCAGGGTATGGCTACACCTTC.

The rearrangement uses TRBV20-1 and TRBJ2-7, with 9 bases lining up with TRBD1. The end of the DNA is better explained by TRBJ2-4, so the J call may be wrong. The V gene's germline CDR1 is DFQATT and CDR2 SNEGSKA (reference sequence). The CDR3 has 16 amino acids. CDR3 residues: CSAPSQGALAKNIQYF. CDR3 coding DNA: TGCAGTGCTCCTTCACAGGGGGCGTTGGCCAAAAACATTCAGTACTTC.

This chain connects TRBV20-1 to TRBJ2-3; possible D gene TRBD2, 6 bases. Germline-derived CDR1 and CDR2 are DFQATT and SNEGSKA (reference sequence). The CDR3 has 16 amino acids. Trimming took off 1 base at V and 2 bases at J, with 16 bases between the two ends. Written as DNA, the CDR3 is TGCAGTGCTAGAGGGACGTTAGCGGAGCACACAGATACGCAGTATTTT. Its protein product is CSARGTLAEHTDTQYF.

The rearrangement links TRBV9 to TRBJ2-3; 7 nucleotides align to TRBD2. The junction had 6 bases not matched to a gene; V was cut back by 0 bases and J by 2 bases. The CDR3 loop spans 16 amino acids. CDR1 and CDR2 from the germline V gene are SGDLS and YYNGEE. CDR3 bases: TGTGCCAGCAGCGTAGGTGGACGGGACTACACAGATACGCAGTATTTT. It yields the protein CASSVGGRDYTDTQYF.

The V call is TRBV6-5, the J call TRBJ1-2, with D perhaps matching TRBD1 (5 bases). Per germline, CDR1 MNHEY and CDR2 SVGAGI. Trimming pared 5 bases from V and 2 bases from J, leaving 15 bases between. The length of the CDR3 is 15 residues. Written as DNA, the CDR3 is TGTGCCAGCAGTCTACAAAGGGGCCCAAACTATGGCTACACCTTC. Its protein product is CASSLQRGPNYGYTF.

This chain joins TRBV7-8 and TRBJ2-7; D gene unclear. V was cut by 0 bases and J by 3 bases, with 6 bases left in between. CDR3 length: 13 amino acids. Per the germline V gene, CDR1 is SGHVS and CDR2 is FQNEAQ. The CDR3 bases are TGTGCCAGCAGCTTAGCGGCCAACTACGAGCAGTACTTC. Amino acid sequence: CASSLAANYEQYF.

There are a few counts of this clonotype. The chain links TRBV20-1 to TRBJ2-1; 12 bases are a match to TRBD2. V lost 3 bases, J lost 0 bases, and 12 bases stayed unmatched. There are 19 residues in the CDR3. CDR1 and CDR2 from the germline V gene are DFQATT and SNEGSKA (reference sequence). Here the CDR3 reads CSARVLAGGVLSSYNEQFF. CDR3 DNA: TGCAGTGCTAGGGTACTAGCGGGAGGCGTCTTAAGCTCCTACAATGAGCAGTTCTTC.

The CDR3, as DNA: TGTGCCAGCAGTCAACCCTTCATAGCGGGGGGGCTCGAGACCCAGTACTTC. Translation gives CASSQPFIAGGLETQYF. J is TRBJ2-5 and V is TRBV27, with TRBD2 matching over 11 bases. The CDR3 runs to 17 residues. V lost 5 bases to trimming and J lost 5 bases; unmatched junction nucleotides: 13. Germline CDR1 reads MNHEY; CDR2 reads SMNVEV (reference sequence).

In its sample, this clonotype was seen a few times. This chain uses TRBV5-8 with TRBJ2-1; 8 bases align to TRBD2. The CDR3 has 13 residues. Germline V lookup: CDR1 SGHTS, CDR2 YDEGEE. V trimming: 7 bases; J trimming: 14 bases; junction bases outside the gene matches: 14. The DNA for the CDR3 is TGTGCCAGCGGCTCGCGGGGGGCCGGTAGTGAGTTCTTC. Amino acid sequence: CASGSRGAGSEFF. Complete variable domain (other parts from reference TRBV5-8 and TRBJ2-1): EAGVTQSPTHLIKTRGQQATLRCSPISGHTSVYWYQQALGLGLQFLLWYDEGEERNRGNFPPRFSGRQFPNYSSELNVNALELEDSALYLCASGSRGAGSEFFGPGTRLTVL.

The rearrangement joins TRBV4-2 to TRBJ1-2, with 9 bases fitting TRBD1. After removal of 2 bases from V and 3 bases from J, the junction contained 7 bases not matched to a gene. The CDR3 consists of 16 residues. The germline V gene encodes CDR1 LGHNA and CDR2 YNFKEQ. CDR3 in amino acids: CASSQSTGGADYGYTF. The DNA for the CDR3 is TGTGCCAGCAGCCAATCCACAGGGGGCGCGGACTATGGCTACACCTTC.

This clonotype was found once. V and J are TRBV5-1 and TRBJ2-4, with 10 bases lining up with TRBD2. The V gene end was trimmed by 4 bases and the J gene end by 0 bases; junction bases not matched to a gene: 16. The CDR3 is 20 residues long. CDR1 is SGHRS, CDR2 YFSETQ, per germline. CDR3 in amino acids: CASSARPPLAGALAKNIQYF. Written as DNA, the CDR3 is TGCGCCAGCAGCGCACGTCCTCCTCTAGCGGGGGCGCTAGCCAAAAACATTCAGTACTTC.